The sequence of this T cell receptor (beta chain) was determined in a study of T cell responses to AZD1222 COVID-19 vaccine. Overall study findings and caveats: Clonal diversity may have been underestimated in mostly white British donors. Spike-spanning, vaccine-associated CD4 TCRs were dominant at 160-218 and 743-854.

The CDR3 contains 12 residues. Per the germline V gene, CDR1 is MNHNY and CDR2 is SVGAGI (reference sequence). Trimming cost V 2 bases and J 6 bases, with 7 bases left between them. Produced via immunoSEQ multiplex PCR; TCRdb's table is partial and in-frame only. In the table there are more than 95,000 clones, about 90% of which are singletons. Regarding this clone: Its antigen is still unknown.

The origin of this receptor is an adult in good health. The rearrangement uses TRBV6-6 and TRBJ1-1; D ambiguous. Sequencing used peripheral blood, obtained on day 0 of AZD1222 vaccination. CDR3 coding DNA: TGTGCCAGCAGTTACGCCGGGGCTGAAGCTTTCTTT. It yields the protein CASSYAGAEAFF.